The following is a T cell receptor beta chain sequence with its context. The data originate from a study of blood T cell repertoires in COVID-19. Whole-study context: Sites in the United States, Italy and Spain provided acute and convalescent COVID-19 samples.

One Seattle source followed patients from active infection through their disease course. Germline loops: CDR1 SGHRS, CDR2 YFSETQ. The CDR3 is 14 amino acids. The V and J ends lost 1 base and 5 bases, in that order; junction bases with no gene match: 4. Here immunoSEQ multiplex PCR was the method, and the copy in TCRdb shows in-frame clones only, minus some. The table records roughly 75,000 clones, 65% to 85% of them present only once. The chain links TRBV5-1 to TRBJ2-5, with 8 bases fitting TRBD2. The receptor's source is a man over 45 with COVID-19, enrolled during active disease. Source material: peripheral blood. DNA for the CDR3: TGCGCCAGCAGCTTGACGGGAGGGGGGGAGACCCAGTACTTC. It is translated as CASSLTGGGETQYF.